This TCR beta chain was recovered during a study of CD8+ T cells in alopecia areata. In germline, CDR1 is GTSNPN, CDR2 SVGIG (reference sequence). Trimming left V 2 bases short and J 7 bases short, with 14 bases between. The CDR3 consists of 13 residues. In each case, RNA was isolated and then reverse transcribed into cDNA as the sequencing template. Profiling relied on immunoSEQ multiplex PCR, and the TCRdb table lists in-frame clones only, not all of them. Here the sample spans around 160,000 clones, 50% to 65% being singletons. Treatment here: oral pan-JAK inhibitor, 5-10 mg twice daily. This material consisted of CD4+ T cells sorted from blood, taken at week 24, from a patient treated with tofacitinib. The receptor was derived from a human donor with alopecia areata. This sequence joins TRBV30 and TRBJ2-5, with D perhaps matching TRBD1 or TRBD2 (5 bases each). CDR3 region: CAWSWGTKGTQYF. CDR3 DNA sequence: TGTGCCTGGAGTTGGGGGACGAAAGGGACCCAGTACTTC.